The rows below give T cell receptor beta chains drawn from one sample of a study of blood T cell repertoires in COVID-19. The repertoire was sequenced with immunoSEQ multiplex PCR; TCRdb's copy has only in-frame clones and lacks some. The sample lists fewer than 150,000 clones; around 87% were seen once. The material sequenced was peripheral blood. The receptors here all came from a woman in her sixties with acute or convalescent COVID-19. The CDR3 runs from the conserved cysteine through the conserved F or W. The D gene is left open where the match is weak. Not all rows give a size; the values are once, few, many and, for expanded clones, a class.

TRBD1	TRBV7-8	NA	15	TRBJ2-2	CASSAPTGVTGELFF
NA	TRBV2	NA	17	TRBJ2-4	CASKRDRTMLAKNIQYF
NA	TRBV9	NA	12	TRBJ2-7	CASSVGGAEQYF
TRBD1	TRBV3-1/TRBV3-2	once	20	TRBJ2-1	CASSLTPGQADFWAYNEQFF
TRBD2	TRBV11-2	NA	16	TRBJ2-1	CASSTGIAGGYNEQFF
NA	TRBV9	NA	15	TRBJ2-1	CASSVGGLGYNEQFF
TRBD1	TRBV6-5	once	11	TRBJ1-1	CATDRGTEAFF
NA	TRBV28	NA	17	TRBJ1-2	CASSFRLGGARVYSYTF
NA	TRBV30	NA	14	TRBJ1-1	CAWRSRRGNTEAFF
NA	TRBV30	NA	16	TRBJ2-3	CAWSTGDIGHTDTQYF
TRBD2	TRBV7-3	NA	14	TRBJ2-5	CASSHGLAGETQYF
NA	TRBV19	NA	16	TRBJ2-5	CASSMTHHGRQETQYF
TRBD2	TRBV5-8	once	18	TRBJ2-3	CASSPGRLAGPSTDTQYF
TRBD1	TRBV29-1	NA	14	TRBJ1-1	CSVNRGSVNTEAFF
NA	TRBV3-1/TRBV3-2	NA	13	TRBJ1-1	CASSQVTGTEAFF
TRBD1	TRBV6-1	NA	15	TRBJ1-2	CASSEDRGHGYGYTF
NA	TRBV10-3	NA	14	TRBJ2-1	CAISEGARYNEQFF
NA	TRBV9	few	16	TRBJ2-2	CASSERAGRGTGELFF
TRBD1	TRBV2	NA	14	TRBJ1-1	CASSGKGAHTEAFF
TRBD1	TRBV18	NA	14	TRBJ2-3	CASSPDRVTDTQYF
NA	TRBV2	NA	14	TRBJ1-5	CASSDRGIGQPQHF
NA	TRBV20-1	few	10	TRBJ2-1	CSARDNEQFF
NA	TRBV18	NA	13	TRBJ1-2	CASSSAPAEGYTF
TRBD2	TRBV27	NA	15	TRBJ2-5	CASSPAGSYQETQYF
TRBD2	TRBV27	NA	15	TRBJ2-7	CASSSWTSGTYEQYF
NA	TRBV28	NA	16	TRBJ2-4	CASSLPGELAKNIQYF
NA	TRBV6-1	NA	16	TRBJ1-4	CASSEPGSSTNEKLFF
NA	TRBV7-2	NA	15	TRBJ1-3	CASSPRSFSGNTIYF
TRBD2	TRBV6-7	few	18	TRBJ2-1	CASSPGTSGSDSYNEQFF
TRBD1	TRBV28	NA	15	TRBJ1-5	CASSPQGAVNQPQHF
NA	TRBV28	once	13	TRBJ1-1	CASSRKTGTEAFF